Reported below is one T cell receptor beta chain. The table came from immunoSEQ multiplex PCR; TCRdb's copy has only in-frame clones and leaves some out. The repertoire has 200,000 to 250,000 clones, 75% to 90% of them found once; the top ten carry approximately 3%. The entry originates in a study of blood T cell repertoires in COVID-19. Overall study context: Sample material is recorded as cDNA or gDNA derived from T cells, B-cell-depleted T cells, or PBMCs.

CDR3 size: 16 residues. Trimming removed 5 bases at V and 2 bases at J, with 17 bases between. Germline CDR1 reads SEHNR; CDR2 reads FQNEAQ (reference sequence). The receptor comes from a woman aged 25 to 39 who had recovered from COVID-19. The material sequenced was peripheral blood. V is TRBV7-9 and J is TRBJ2-3; TRBD1 is a possible D gene (6 bases). The CDR3 DNA reads as TGTGCCAGCAGCCCCCTAGGACAGTCCCCCACAGATACGCAGTATTTT. Amino acids: CASSPLGQSPTDTQYF.